The rows below give T cell receptor beta chains drawn from one sample of a study of T cell changes during pregnancy in multiple sclerosis. The data were produced by immunoSEQ multiplex PCR, yet TCRdb's version contains in-frame clones alone and is incomplete. The data show approximately 85,000 clones, with roughly 90% seen just once and 2.5% held by the top ten. This sample comprised peripheral blood, obtained in the first trimester of pregnancy. The source is a female donor with multiple sclerosis, enrolled in a pregnancy study. CDR3s include the opening cysteine and the closing phenylalanine or tryptophan. Each record gives: clone size, V gene, D gene, J gene, CDR3 protein, CDR3 DNA. The D gene is left open where the match is weak. Only part of the rows carry a size: once, few, many, or a class if the clone is expanded.

clone_size: few; v_call: TRBV29-1; d_call: -; j_call: TRBJ1-4; cdr3_aa: CSVEEGGATNEKLFF; cdr3_nt: TGCAGCGTTGAAGAAGGGGGGGCAACTAATGAAAAACTGTTTTTT
clone_size: -; v_call: TRBV4-3; d_call: -; j_call: TRBJ2-6; cdr3_aa: CASSQVASGANVLTF; cdr3_nt: TGCGCCAGCAGCCAAGTAGCCTCTGGGGCCAACGTCCTGACTTTC
clone_size: -; v_call: TRBV7-9; d_call: TRBD2; j_call: TRBJ2-7; cdr3_aa: CASSSGLAGAPISF; cdr3_nt: TGTGCCAGCAGCTCGGGACTAGCGGGGGCCCCGATTAGCTTC
clone_size: -; v_call: TRBV4-3; d_call: TRBD2; j_call: TRBJ2-1; cdr3_aa: CASSLRTSGAYNEQFF; cdr3_nt: TGCGCCAGCAGCCTCCGGACTAGCGGGGCCTACAATGAGCAGTTCTTC
clone_size: -; v_call: TRBV19; d_call: TRBD2; j_call: TRBJ2-1; cdr3_aa: CASSILAGGDLDEQFF; cdr3_nt: TGTGCCAGTAGTATTCTAGCGGGGGGCGACTTAGATGAGCAGTTCTTC
clone_size: -; v_call: TRBV13; d_call: TRBD1; j_call: TRBJ1-2; cdr3_aa: CASSLGTGYGYTF; cdr3_nt: TGTGCCAGCAGCTTGGGGACAGGGTATGGCTACACCTTC
clone_size: -; v_call: TRBV7-2; d_call: -; j_call: TRBJ2-5; cdr3_aa: CASSMVRETQYF; cdr3_nt: TGTGCCAGCAGCATGGTCCGGGAGACCCAGTACTTC
clone_size: once; v_call: TRBV7-9; d_call: -; j_call: TRBJ2-5; cdr3_aa: CASSLLSETQYF; cdr3_nt: TGTGCCAGCAGCTTACTATCAGAGACCCAGTACTTC
clone_size: few; v_call: TRBV5-6; d_call: TRBD1; j_call: TRBJ1-6; cdr3_aa: CASSLVGTGDSPLHF; cdr3_nt: TGTGCCAGCAGCTTGGTAGGGACAGGAGATTCACCCCTCCACTTT
clone_size: once; v_call: TRBV12-5; d_call: TRBD2; j_call: TRBJ2-3; cdr3_aa: CASGFQLAGASSTDTQYF; cdr3_nt: TGTGCTAGTGGTTTTCAGCTAGCGGGGGCTTCTAGCACAGATACGCAGTATTTT
clone_size: -; v_call: TRBV5-5; d_call: TRBD1; j_call: TRBJ1-6; cdr3_aa: CASSFGTEGNSPLHF; cdr3_nt: TGTGCCAGCAGCTTTGGGACAGAGGGCAATTCACCCCTCCACTTT
clone_size: -; v_call: TRBV25-1; d_call: -; j_call: TRBJ1-2; cdr3_aa: CASRGVGVDYGYTF; cdr3_nt: TGTGCCAGCAGAGGAGTCGGAGTCGACTATGGCTACACCTTC
clone_size: -; v_call: TRBV7-3; d_call: -; j_call: TRBJ1-1; cdr3_aa: CASSLTGGRTEAFF; cdr3_nt: TGTGCCAGCAGCTTAACCGGGGGGCGCACTGAAGCTTTCTTT
clone_size: -; v_call: TRBV27; d_call: TRBD1; j_call: TRBJ1-6; cdr3_aa: CASRSGTGPGAPLHF; cdr3_nt: TGTGCCAGCAGGTCCGGGACAGGGCCAGGAGCACCCCTCCACTTT
clone_size: -; v_call: TRBV5-1; d_call: -; j_call: TRBJ1-1; cdr3_aa: CASSSEAQWNTEAFF; cdr3_nt: TGCGCCAGCAGCTCGGAGGCGCAGTGGAACACTGAAGCTTTCTTT
clone_size: -; v_call: TRBV4-1; d_call: -; j_call: TRBJ2-7; cdr3_aa: CASSQATVNGYEQYF; cdr3_nt: TGCGCCAGCAGCCAAGCCACCGTCAACGGGTACGAGCAGTACTTC
clone_size: -; v_call: TRBV5-1; d_call: TRBD1; j_call: TRBJ1-6; cdr3_aa: CASSLNRDRGTPLHF; cdr3_nt: TGCGCCAGCAGCTTAAACCGGGACAGGGGAACACCCCTCCACTTT
clone_size: -; v_call: TRBV30; d_call: -; j_call: TRBJ2-7; cdr3_aa: CAWSVGRRHEQYF; cdr3_nt: TGTGCCTGGAGTGTTGGTAGGAGACACGAGCAGTACTTC
clone_size: many; v_call: TRBV11-2; d_call: -; j_call: TRBJ2-4; cdr3_aa: CASSPLSNIQYF; cdr3_nt: TGTGCCAGCAGCCCCCTATCAAACATTCAGTACTTC
clone_size: -; v_call: TRBV30; d_call: -; j_call: TRBJ1-1; cdr3_aa: CAWINTGTLNTEAFF; cdr3_nt: TGTGCCTGGATCAATACCGGGACATTGAACACTGAAGCTTTCTTT
clone_size: -; v_call: TRBV30; d_call: -; j_call: TRBJ1-4; cdr3_aa: CAWSTTWEKLFF; cdr3_nt: TGTGCCTGGAGTACGACTTGGGAAAAACTGTTTTTT
clone_size: once; v_call: TRBV7-2; d_call: TRBD1; j_call: TRBJ1-2; cdr3_aa: CASSYPGQEGGYTF; cdr3_nt: TGTGCCAGCAGCTATCCGGGACAGGAGGGCGGCTACACCTTC
clone_size: -; v_call: TRBV12-5; d_call: -; j_call: TRBJ1-2; cdr3_aa: CASGLGSDRWGYTF; cdr3_nt: TGTGCTAGTGGTTTGGGATCTGACAGATGGGGCTACACCTTC
clone_size: few; v_call: TRBV2; d_call: -; j_call: TRBJ2-2; cdr3_aa: CASRGTGELFF; cdr3_nt: TGTGCCAGCAGAGGGACAGGGGAGCTGTTTTTT
clone_size: -; v_call: TRBV7-8; d_call: -; j_call: TRBJ2-1; cdr3_aa: CASSRVQPGDQSSYNEQFF; cdr3_nt: TGTGCCAGCAGCCGGGTCCAACCGGGGGATCAAAGCTCCTACAATGAGCAGTTCTTC
clone_size: -; v_call: TRBV11-3; d_call: -; j_call: TRBJ1-1; cdr3_aa: CASSSPSDSGTEAFF; cdr3_nt: TGTGCCAGCAGTTCGCCGTCGGACTCAGGTACTGAAGCTTTCTTT
clone_size: -; v_call: TRBV4-3; d_call: TRBD1; j_call: TRBJ1-5; cdr3_aa: CASSLGTGEDQPQHF; cdr3_nt: TGCGCCAGCAGCCTCGGGACAGGGGAAGACCAGCCCCAGCATTTT
clone_size: -; v_call: TRBV7-8; d_call: TRBD1; j_call: TRBJ2-5; cdr3_aa: CASSYRGSPETQYF; cdr3_nt: TGTGCCAGCAGCTACAGGGGATCTCCAGAGACCCAGTACTTC
clone_size: -; v_call: TRBV6-1; d_call: TRBD2; j_call: TRBJ2-7; cdr3_aa: CASRRTSGYEQYF; cdr3_nt: TGTGCCAGCAGGAGGACTAGCGGATACGAGCAGTACTTC
clone_size: -; v_call: TRBV4-3; d_call: TRBD1; j_call: TRBJ2-7; cdr3_aa: CASSQRDRGFYEQYF; cdr3_nt: TGCGCCAGCAGCCAACGGGACAGGGGTTTTTACGAGCAGTACTTC
clone_size: -; v_call: TRBV9; d_call: TRBD1; j_call: TRBJ2-5; cdr3_aa: CASNPGQGQETQYF; cdr3_nt: TGTGCCAGCAACCCTGGACAGGGACAAGAGACCCAGTACTTC
clone_size: -; v_call: TRBV15; d_call: TRBD2; j_call: TRBJ2-7; cdr3_aa: CATSREAGGAYEQYF; cdr3_nt: TGTGCCACCAGCAGAGAGGCGGGGGGGGCCTACGAGCAGTACTTC
clone_size: -; v_call: TRBV9; d_call: TRBD2; j_call: TRBJ2-7; cdr3_aa: CASSGGGLHSSEQYF; cdr3_nt: TGTGCCAGCAGCGGGGGGGGACTTCATTCCTCCGAGCAGTACTTC
clone_size: -; v_call: TRBV2; d_call: TRBD2; j_call: TRBJ2-5; cdr3_aa: CASSRLAGDQETQYF; cdr3_nt: TGTGCCAGCAGTAGACTAGCGGGAGATCAAGAGACCCAGTACTTC
clone_size: -; v_call: TRBV6-1; d_call: TRBD1; j_call: TRBJ1-3; cdr3_aa: CASNGQADSGNTIYF; cdr3_nt: TGTGCCAGCAATGGACAGGCCGACTCTGGAAACACCATATATTTT
clone_size: -; v_call: TRBV13; d_call: TRBD1; j_call: TRBJ1-3; cdr3_aa: CASSLATGRSGNTIYF; cdr3_nt: TGTGCCAGCAGCCTCGCGACAGGGCGGTCTGGAAACACCATATATTTT
clone_size: -; v_call: TRBV19; d_call: -; j_call: TRBJ2-3; cdr3_aa: CASSTNAGGGTDTQYF; cdr3_nt: TGTGCCAGTAGTACTAACGCCGGGGGAGGAACAGATACGCAGTATTTT
clone_size: -; v_call: TRBV11-3; d_call: -; j_call: TRBJ1-1; cdr3_aa: CASSRLRDAEAFF; cdr3_nt: TGTGCCAGCAGCAGACTAAGGGATGCTGAAGCTTTCTTT
clone_size: -; v_call: TRBV30; d_call: -; j_call: TRBJ2-5; cdr3_aa: CAWDSARETQYF; cdr3_nt: TGTGCCTGGGACAGTGCCCGGGAGACCCAGTACTTC
clone_size: -; v_call: TRBV25-1; d_call: -; j_call: TRBJ2-2; cdr3_aa: CASSAPRPSNTGELFF; cdr3_nt: TGTGCCAGCAGCGCTCCGCGCCCGTCGAACACCGGGGAGCTGTTTTTT
clone_size: -; v_call: TRBV30; d_call: TRBD1; j_call: TRBJ2-3; cdr3_aa: CAWSSGTGDTDTQYF; cdr3_nt: TGTGCCTGGAGTAGCGGGACAGGGGACACAGATACGCAGTATTTT
clone_size: -; v_call: TRBV2; d_call: -; j_call: TRBJ1-1; cdr3_aa: CASSAQGGFTEAFF; cdr3_nt: TGTGCCAGCAGTGCGCAGGGTGGATTCACTGAAGCTTTCTTT
clone_size: -; v_call: TRBV28; d_call: TRBD2; j_call: TRBJ2-5; cdr3_aa: CASSSTGTSGGETQYF; cdr3_nt: TGTGCCAGCAGTTCAACTGGGACTAGCGGGGGAGAGACCCAGTACTTC
clone_size: -; v_call: TRBV7-9; d_call: -; j_call: TRBJ2-1; cdr3_aa: CASSLDRGGGESENEQFF; cdr3_nt: TGTGCCAGCAGCTTAGATCGGGGCGGAGGGGAGTCAGAAAATGAGCAGTTCTTC
clone_size: -; v_call: TRBV5-1; d_call: TRBD2; j_call: TRBJ2-1; cdr3_aa: CASSPRPIAGVQSYNEQFF; cdr3_nt: TGCGCCAGCAGCCCTCGACCAATAGCGGGAGTCCAGTCCTACAATGAGCAGTTCTTC
clone_size: few; v_call: TRBV6-5; d_call: -; j_call: TRBJ1-6; cdr3_aa: CASRRQTNSPLHF; cdr3_nt: TGTGCCAGCAGGAGACAGACTAATTCACCCCTCCACTTT
clone_size: -; v_call: TRBV6-5; d_call: -; j_call: TRBJ1-5; cdr3_aa: CASSPRGYSNQPQHF; cdr3_nt: TGTGCCAGCAGCCCCCGAGGGTATAGCAATCAGCCCCAGCATTTT
clone_size: -; v_call: TRBV5-4; d_call: -; j_call: TRBJ1-1; cdr3_aa: CASSSRARNTEAFF; cdr3_nt: TGTGCCAGCAGCTCCAGGGCACGGAACACTGAAGCTTTCTTT
clone_size: -; v_call: TRBV7-2; d_call: TRBD2; j_call: TRBJ2-7; cdr3_aa: CASSRLAGTGYEQYF; cdr3_nt: TGTGCCAGCAGCCGGCTAGCGGGAACGGGGTACGAGCAGTACTTC
clone_size: -; v_call: TRBV5-4; d_call: -; j_call: TRBJ1-6; cdr3_aa: CASSLNRDSPLHF; cdr3_nt: TGTGCCAGCAGCCTCAACAGGGATTCACCCCTCCACTTT
clone_size: -; v_call: TRBV28; d_call: -; j_call: TRBJ1-2; cdr3_aa: CASSLSGHGYTF; cdr3_nt: TGTGCCAGCAGTTTATCAGGCCATGGCTACACCTTC